This TCR beta chain was identified during a study of radiotherapy plus CTLA-4 blockade in lung cancer. Study as a whole: Of all patients, about 17% responded objectively and 25% to 35% showed disease control. General study points: Blood-borne expansion of tumor-derived TCR clones followed radiotherapy plus ipilimumab.

Only in-frame clones appear in the TCRdb table, and some are missing; sequencing was by immunoSEQ multiplex PCR. Of around 95,000 clones detected, around 82% appear once; the ten largest clones hold around 0.9%. Details on this clone: Antigen specificity is unknown.

The starting material was peripheral blood, obtained from a patient treated with radiotherapy plus ipilimumab. The sequence derives from a human donor with non-small cell lung cancer who had stable disease on radiotherapy plus ipilimumab.

The CDR3 coding sequence is TGTGCCAGCAGTTTTTCGCCTGGGACAAATTCACCCCTCCACTTT. Translated, it gives CASSFSPGTNSPLHF. The chain uses TRBV27 and TRBJ1-6; a possible D gene is TRBD1 (6 bases). V lost 3 bases and J lost 7, with 13 bases in between. This CDR3 is 15 amino acids long. Per the germline V gene, CDR1 is MNHEY and CDR2 is SMNVEV (reference sequence).